This T cell receptor beta chain is drawn from a study of post-analysis software for immune sequencing data. Whole-study results and caveats: Several TRBV segments were more frequent in patients than controls; TRBV5-6, TRBV5-1 and TRBV20-1 belonged to this group. People with multiple sclerosis had a significantly lower normalized Chao1 diversity than controls did.

Every TCR beta cDNA library bore unique molecular identifiers. TCRdb recomputed calls from the PCR reads with MiXCR, one row per CDR3 protein. Among approximately 570,000 distinct CDR3 sequences listed, 44% were seen once. Only a few counts were recorded for this clonotype. What it recognizes is unknown. Germline loops: CDR1 MNHNS, CDR2 SASEGT. The CDR3 loop spans 14 amino acids. This sequence originates from a girl aged 5-17 years with multiple sclerosis. Sequenced: blood. This chain uses TRBV6-1 with TRBJ2-5; TRBD2 matches 8 bases. The end of the DNA is better explained by TRBJ2-7, so the J call may be wrong. The CDR3 protein is CASSRSGRVNEQYF. CDR3 nucleotide sequence: TGTGCCAGCAGTAGGAGCGGGAGAGTTAACGAGCAGTACTTC.